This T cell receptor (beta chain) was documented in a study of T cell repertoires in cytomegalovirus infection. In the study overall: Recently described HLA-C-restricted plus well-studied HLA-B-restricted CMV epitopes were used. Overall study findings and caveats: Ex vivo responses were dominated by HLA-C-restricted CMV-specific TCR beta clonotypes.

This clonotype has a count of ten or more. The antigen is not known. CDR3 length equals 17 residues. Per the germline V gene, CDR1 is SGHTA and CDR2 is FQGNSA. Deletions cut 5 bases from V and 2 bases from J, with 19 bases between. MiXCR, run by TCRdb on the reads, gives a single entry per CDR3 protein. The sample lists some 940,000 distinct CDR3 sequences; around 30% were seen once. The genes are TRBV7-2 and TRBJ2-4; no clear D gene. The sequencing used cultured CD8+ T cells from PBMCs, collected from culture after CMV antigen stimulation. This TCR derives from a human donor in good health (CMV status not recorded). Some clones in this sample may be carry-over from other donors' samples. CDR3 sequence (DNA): TGTGCCAGCAGCCCAGACGGATCGGCGTCGCCCAAAAACATTCAGTACTTC. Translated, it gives CASSPDGSASPKNIQYF.